The 4 T cell receptor beta chains presented below share a single source sample, sequenced in a study of cytomegalovirus exposure and HLA in healthy donors. Here immunoSEQ multiplex PCR was the method, and the copy in TCRdb shows in-frame clones only, minus some. Counted here are around 250,000 clones, 90% occurring once; the ten biggest clones make up approximately 0.34%. Sequencing was carried out using PBMCs. All receptors come from a woman under 30 in good health and CMV-seronegative.

The gene calls are TRBV6-6 and TRBJ2-7; D is perhaps TRBD1 (5 bases). This CDR3 contains 12 residues. CDR1 and CDR2 (germline): MNHNY, SVGAGI (reference sequence). Trimming cost V 7 bases and J 4 bases, with 11 bases left between them. CDR3 region: CASTQRQYEQYV. Here the CDR3 DNA reads TGTGCCAGCACCCAAAGACAGTACGAGCAGTACGTC.

This clone was found once. The chain employs TRBV14 and TRBJ2-5; 7 bases line up with TRBD2. CDR3 length: 14 residues. The germline V gene has CDR1 SGHDN and CDR2 FVKESK. Trimming removed 0 bases from V and 6 bases from J; junction bases left unmatched: 4. The CDR3 reads CASSQDPGLKTQYF. CDR3 DNA: TGTGCCAGCAGCCAAGATCCGGGACTAAAGACCCAGTACTTC.

V is TRBV7-2 and J is TRBJ2-1; 7 bases align to TRBD1. Trimming removed 0 bases from V and 7 bases from J; junction bases left unmatched: 6. The CDR3 runs to 15 residues. Germline V CDR1 and CDR2: SGHTA, FQGNSA. CDR3 sequence: CASSLAIQGLNEQFF. The CDR3 coding sequence is TGTGCCAGCAGCTTAGCAATACAGGGGTTGAATGAGCAGTTCTTC.

The chain employs TRBV4-2 and TRBJ2-2; 7 positions match TRBD2. Losses at the gene ends were 2 bases for V and 6 bases for J; bases not matched to a gene: 12. There are 17 residues in the CDR3. Per the germline V gene, CDR1 is LGHNA and CDR2 is YNFKEQ. The CDR3 DNA follows: TGTGCCAGCAGCCAAATCCTTCAACGACTAGCCGCCGGGGAGCTGTTTTTT. It yields the protein CASSQILQRLAAGELFF.